This TCR beta chain was sequenced in a study of T cell responses to AZD1222 COVID-19 vaccine. Study details: Analysis merged second doses at about 4 or about 12 weeks.

CDR3 length equals 15 residues. The germline V and J ends were trimmed by 1 base and 0 bases, with 7 bases remaining between them. Germline CDR1 is SGHRS and CDR2 is YFSETQ. Data came from immunoSEQ multiplex PCR; TCRdb stores just in-frame clones and leaves some out. Of under 300,000 clones listed, more than 85% are singletons. This clone was recorded only once. Its antigen is not known. Findings and limits, study-wide: White British ancestry dominated among donors, who included more females, and clonal diversity was possibly underestimated. Across spike, vaccine-associated CD4 TCRs were found, dominant at 160-218 and 743-854. Breadth and depth of Spike-specific TCRs rose after two AZD1222 doses.

The TCR sequence derives from an adult in good health. The sequencing here drew on peripheral blood, taken on day 0 of AZD1222 vaccination. The genes are TRBV5-1 and TRBJ2-2; D is unclear. CDR3 nucleotides: TGCGCCAGCAGCTTGAGCACAACGAACACCGGGGAGCTGTTTTTT. This gives the protein CASSLSTTNTGELFF.